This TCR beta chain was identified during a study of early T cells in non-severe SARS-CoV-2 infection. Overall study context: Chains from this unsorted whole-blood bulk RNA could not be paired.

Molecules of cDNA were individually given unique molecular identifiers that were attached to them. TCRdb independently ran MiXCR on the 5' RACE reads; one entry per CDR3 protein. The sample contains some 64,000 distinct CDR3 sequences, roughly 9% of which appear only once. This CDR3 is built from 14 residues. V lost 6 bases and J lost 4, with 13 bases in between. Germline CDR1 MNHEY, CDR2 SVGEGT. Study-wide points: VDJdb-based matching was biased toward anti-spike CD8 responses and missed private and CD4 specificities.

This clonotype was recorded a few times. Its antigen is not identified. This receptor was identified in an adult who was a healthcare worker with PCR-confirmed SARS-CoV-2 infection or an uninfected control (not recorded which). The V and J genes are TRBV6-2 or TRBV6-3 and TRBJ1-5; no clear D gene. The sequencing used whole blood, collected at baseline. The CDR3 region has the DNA TGTGCCAGCAGCCCTGGACCGCTGAATCAGCCCCAGCATTTT. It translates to CASSPGPLNQPQHF.